Following are 22 T cell receptor beta chains from one sample sequenced in a study of T cells in localized non-small cell lung cancer. Measured with immunoSEQ multiplex PCR; TCRdb has only the in-frame clones, and not every one. The sample contains more than 30,000 clones, approximately 91% of which appear only once. Sequencing was performed on peripheral blood mononuclear cells, taken before any cancer treatment. These TCRs come from a woman aged 40 to 75 with stage III lung adenocarcinoma.

The chain couples TRBV5-1 to TRBJ1-3; D not certain. CDR3 length equals 14 residues. Trimming removed 4 bases at V and 8 bases at J, with 16 bases between. The V gene's germline CDR1 is SGHRS and CDR2 YFSETQ. The CDR3 region is CASSVGLKTDTIYF. The CDR3, as DNA: TGCGCCAGCAGCGTCGGCCTCAAGACGGACACCATATATTTT.

The genes are TRBV6-4 and TRBJ2-1, with D possibly TRBD2 on 6 matching bases. The CDR3 spans 16 residues. The ends were cut back, 6 bases at V and 6 bases at J, with 21 bases in the middle. Germline values: CDR1 MRHNA, CDR2 SNTAGT. CDR3 sequence (DNA): TGTGCCAGCAGCCTTGGGGGAGGAAGGGGCCTCAATGAGCAGTTCTTC. Amino acid sequence: CASSLGGGRGLNEQFF.

The rearrangement links TRBV7-9 to TRBJ1-2; D is uncertain. CDR1 is SEHNR, CDR2 FQNEAQ, per germline (reference sequence). The ends were cut back, 2 bases at V and 8 bases at J, with 24 bases in the middle. This CDR3 region has 17 residues. The CDR3 spells CASSLPVRGGLTWGYTF. The CDR3 DNA reads TGTGCCAGCAGCTTACCAGTTCGAGGCGGTTTGACGTGGGGCTACACCTTC.

V usage is TRBV2 and J usage is TRBJ2-2; 11 nucleotides line up with TRBD1. V lost 5 bases and J lost 1; bases outside the gene matches: 3. This CDR3 is built from 16 residues. Germline V gives CDR1 SNHLY, CDR2 FYNNEI. CDR3 amino acids: CASSSGQGVNTGELFF. The DNA for the CDR3 is TGTGCCAGCAGTTCGGGACAGGGGGTGAACACCGGGGAGCTGTTTTTT.

The chain recombines TRBV19 with TRBJ1-1, with no clear D. This CDR3 has 16 amino acids. Germline assignment: CDR1 LNHDA and CDR2 SQIVND (reference sequence). Trimming pared 1 base from V and 0 bases from J, leaving 12 bases between. DNA of the CDR3: TGTGCCAGTAGTATAGCGGCGGGTGGGATGAACACTGAAGCTTTCTTT. The encoded protein is CASSIAAGGMNTEAFF.

The rearrangement links TRBV5-1 to TRBJ2-5; D is unresolved. The length of the CDR3 is 15 residues. CDR1 is SGHRS, CDR2 YFSETQ, per germline. V shed 1 base and J shed 5 bases, with 15 bases lying between them. CDR3 protein: CASSLRVRGTETQYF. The DNA of the CDR3 is TGCGCCAGCAGCTTGAGGGTGAGAGGAACCGAGACCCAGTACTTC.

V and J are TRBV7-9 and TRBJ2-5; 8 bases align to TRBD2. Germline CDR1 reads SEHNR; CDR2 reads FQNEAQ (reference sequence). CDR3 length: 15 amino acids. The ends lost 0 bases at V and 4 bases at J; junction bases unmatched: 4. The CDR3 bases are TGTGCCAGCAGCTTAGCGCGGGGGGCAGGAGAGACCCAGTACTTC. Amino acid sequence: CASSLARGAGETQYF.

This chain connects TRBV5-1 to TRBJ2-5, with 10 bases matching TRBD2. Germline CDR1 reads SGHRS; CDR2 reads YFSETQ. V shed 4 bases and J 5 bases; nucleotides not matched to a gene: 8. The CDR3 runs to 15 residues. The CDR3 sequence: CASSLGGTSEETQYF. DNA of the CDR3: TGCGCCAGCAGCCTGGGGGGGACTAGCGAGGAGACCCAGTACTTC.

The chain carries TRBV7-6 and TRBJ2-3, with 11 bases fitting TRBD2. The CDR3 runs 18 residues. Germline CDR1 is SGHVS and CDR2 is FNYEAQ. V gave up 2 bases and J gave up 4 bases; unmatched junction bases: 11. The CDR3: CASSLMPTSGGSPDTQYF. CDR3 nucleotides: TGTGCCAGCAGCTTAATGCCCACTAGCGGGGGTAGCCCAGATACGCAGTATTTT. The whole variable domain, remainder taken from reference TRBV7-6 and TRBJ2-3, is GAGVSQSPRYKVTKRGQDVALRCDPISGHVSLYWYRQALGQGPEFLTYFNYEAQQDKSGLPNDRFSAERPEGSISTLTIQRTEQRDSAMYRCASSLMPTSGGSPDTQYFGPGTRLTVL.

The chain couples TRBV10-3 to TRBJ1-3; 8 bases match TRBD1. The V segment lost 3 bases and the J segment 2 bases; nucleotides outside the gene matches: 3. The CDR3 consists of 15 residues. Germline CDR1 and CDR2: ENHRY and SYGVKD. CDR3 protein: CAISDPTGAGNTIYF. CDR3 coding DNA: TGTGCCATCAGTGACCCGACAGGGGCTGGAAACACCATATATTTT.

In DNA, the CDR3 is TGTGCCAGCAGCTCGACAGGGCTGGGGGAGACCCAGTACTTC. It yields the protein CASSSTGLGETQYF. The genes are TRBV7-2 and TRBJ2-5; TRBD1 aligns across 7 bases. J lost 5 bases, V lost 4 bases, and 7 bases had no gene match. CDR1 is SGHTA, CDR2 FQGNSA, per germline. CDR3 size: 14 residues.

The chain has TRBV4-1 and TRBJ2-1, with D perhaps TRBD2 (8 bases). The CDR3 loop spans 21 amino acids. Trimming removed 4 bases from V and 1 base from J, with 29 bases in between. The V gene's germline CDR1 is MGHRA and CDR2 YSYEKL. The CDR3 DNA reads TGCGCCAGCAGCCCAGGGGGAGCGGGGGTCTCCTCCGGGATATCCTACAATGAGCAGTTCTTC. It yields the protein CASSPGGAGVSSGISYNEQFF.

The chain combines TRBV12-2 with TRBJ1-5; TRBD1 reflects the table's D call only, with no check against the DNA. TRBV12-2 is labeled a pseudogene. The CDR3 contains 17 residues. The CDR3 here is CASRLDSGQFSNQPQHF. In DNA form, the CDR3 reads TGTGCAAGTCGCTTAGATTCCGGACAGTTTAGCAATCAGCCCCAGCATTTT.

The chain is built from TRBV7-9 and TRBJ1-5; weak D call: TRBD1 (5 bases). V was clipped by 5 bases and J by 3 bases, with 8 bases between them. The CDR3 has 13 residues. Germline values: CDR1 SEHNR, CDR2 FQNEAQ (reference sequence). CDR3 sequence reads: CASSPGNNQPQHF. CDR3 sequence (DNA): TGTGCCAGCAGCCCAGGGAACAATCAGCCCCAGCATTTT.

The gene calls are TRBV20-1 and TRBJ2-2; TRBD2 is a possible D gene (6 bases). The CDR3 is 11 residues long. Trimming pared 3 bases from V and 11 bases from J, leaving 10 bases between. Germline V lookup: CDR1 DFQATT, CDR2 SNEGSKA (reference sequence). This CDR3 reads CSARGDLELFF. The CDR3 DNA reads as TGCAGTGCTAGGGGGGACTTAGAGCTGTTTTTT.

The chain couples TRBV5-1 to TRBJ1-5; the D gene is possibly TRBD1 (6 bases). Germline V gene lookup returns CDR1 SGHRS and CDR2 YFSETQ. This CDR3 spans 19 amino acids. Deletions cut 7 bases from V and 2 bases from J, with 28 bases between. CDR3 region: CASPAPTGPQPACNQPQHF. DNA for the CDR3: TGCGCCAGCCCCGCCCCAACAGGGCCACAACCGGCGTGCAATCAGCCCCAGCATTTT. The entire variable domain, with the rest obtained from reference TRBV5-1 and TRBJ1-5, is as follows: KAGVTQTPRYLIKTRGQQVTLSCSPISGHRSVSWYQQTPGQGLQFLFEYFSETQRNKGNFPGRFSGRQFSNSRSEMNVSTLELGDSALYLCASPAPTGPQPACNQPQHFGDGTRLSIL.

The CDR3 sequence: CASSLRGIWMQGRLGNTIYF. Here the CDR3 DNA reads TGTGCCAGCAGTTTAAGGGGGATCTGGATGCAGGGGAGGCTTGGAAACACCATATATTTT. The V gene is TRBV28, the J gene TRBJ1-3; weak D call: TRBD1 (6 bases). The germline V and J ends were trimmed by 2 bases and 3 bases, with 26 bases remaining between them. This CDR3 comprises 20 residues. Germline V lookup: CDR1 MDHEN, CDR2 SYDVKM.

This sequence joins TRBV10-1 and TRBJ2-5; 7 positions match TRBD1. Germline CDR1 and CDR2: WNHNN and SYGVQD (reference sequence). V lost 6 bases and J lost 2; bases outside the gene matches: 6. The CDR3 sequence is 14 residues long. The DNA for the CDR3 is TGCGCCAGCAGCCGAACAGGGGCGCAAGAGACCCAGTACTTC. Residues: CASSRTGAQETQYF.

The chain carries TRBV7-9 and TRBJ1-2; D gene ambiguous. Trimming shortened V by 5 bases and J by 6 bases, and 10 bases separated the two germline ends. The CDR3 contains 12 residues. CDR1 and CDR2 from the germline V gene are SEHNR and FQNEAQ (reference sequence). In DNA form, the CDR3 reads TGTGCCAGCAGCCCTTATCAGGATGGCTACACCTTC. Amino acid sequence: CASSPYQDGYTF.

The gene calls are TRBV18 and TRBJ1-1; possibly TRBD1 for D (6 bases). V dropped 0 bases and J dropped 4 bases, with 9 bases sitting between them. Germline assignment: CDR1 KGHSH and CDR2 LQKENI. This CDR3 spans 14 amino acids. The CDR3 DNA follows: TGTGCCAGCTCACCACCGGGAGGGGGCACTGAAGCTTTCTTT. It specifies CASSPPGGGTEAFF.

The chain combines TRBV2 with TRBJ2-7; 9 bases agree with TRBD1. Germline V CDR1 and CDR2: SNHLY, FYNNEI. This CDR3 has 14 amino acids. Trimming took 6 bases from V and 5 from J; bases not matched to a gene: 8. The CDR3 DNA reads TGTGCCAGCAGGGCCGGGACAGGGCGCCACGAGCAGTACTTC. Protein: CASRAGTGRHEQYF. The whole variable domain, remainder taken from reference TRBV2 and TRBJ2-7, is EPEVTQTPSHQVTQMGQEVILRCVPISNHLYFYWYRQILGQKVEFLVSFYNNEISEKSEIFDDQFSVERPDGSNFTLKIRSTKLEDSAMYFCASRAGTGRHEQYFGPGTRLTVT.

The chain couples TRBV5-4 to TRBJ1-2; D is uncertain. Germline V lookup: CDR1 SGHNT, CDR2 YYREEE (reference sequence). V was pared by 0 bases and J by 4 bases, with 4 bases between. This CDR3 spans 12 amino acids. The CDR3 nucleotides read TGTGCCAGCAGCTTGGGGGCCTATGGCTACACCTTC. Translated, it gives CASSLGAYGYTF.